Following are 30 T cell receptor beta chains from one sample sequenced in a study of T-cell memory formation after mild COVID-19. Each CDR3 protein gets one entry after TCRdb re-called the 5' RACE reads with MiXCR. The table has a few hundred thousand distinct CDR3 sequences, just under 20% seen once. Sequencing was done on a sample of PBMCs or a T cell subset sorted from them (not recorded which). The receptors here all came from a man between 18 and 35 years old who had mild COVID-19 (a few samples of this study predate the infection). Cell type and time point are not known.

This chain connects TRBV5-1 to TRBJ2-7; 11 bases match TRBD2. The CDR3 sequence is 15 residues long. Germline V CDR1 and CDR2: SGHRS, YFSETQ. After removal of 4 bases from V and 0 bases from J, the junction contained 3 bases not matched to a gene. The CDR3 DNA is TGCGCCAGCAGCAAGGGACTAGCGGACTCCTACGAGCAGTACGTC. It specifies CASSKGLADSYEQYV.

In its sample, this clonotype was seen a few times. CDR3 protein: CASSVRSGGVSSSYNEQFF. The DNA of the CDR3 is TGTGCCAGCAGCGTCCGTAGCGGGGGCGTCTCAAGCTCCTACAATGAGCAGTTCTTC. The chain combines TRBV9 with TRBJ2-1; TRBD2 agrees at 9 bases. Trimming at V came to 2 bases and at J to 0 bases, leaving 12 bases not matched to a gene. The CDR3 sequence is 19 residues long. The V gene's germline CDR1 is SGDLS and CDR2 YYNGEE.

This clonotype occurred once. The chain recombines TRBV19 with TRBJ1-1; TRBD1 might be the D (5 bases). The CDR3 has 13 amino acids. Germline lookup yields CDR1 LNHDA and CDR2 SQIVND (reference sequence). Trimming took off 5 bases at V and 5 bases at J, with 12 bases between the two ends. The CDR3 sequence is CASSLLWGTEAFF. In DNA form, the CDR3 reads TGTGCCAGTAGTTTATTATGGGGGACTGAAGCTTTCTTT. Drawing the rest from reference TRBV19 and TRBJ1-1, the complete variable domain is DGGITQSPKYLFRKEGQNVTLSCEQNLNHDAMYWYRQDPGQGLRLIYYSQIVNDFQKGDIAEGYSVSREKKESFPLTVTSAQKNPTAFYLCASSLLWGTEAFFGQGTRLTVV.

This chain links TRBV6-6 with TRBJ1-3, with a weak D call TRBD1 (6 bases). Germline CDR1 reads MNHNY; CDR2 reads SVGAGI (reference sequence). The CDR3 spans 17 residues. Trimming removed 2 bases from V and 2 bases from J, with 16 bases in between. The CDR3 is CASSYGLDRMAGNTIYF. Written as DNA, the CDR3 is TGTGCCAGCAGTTACGGGTTAGACAGGATGGCTGGAAACACCATATATTTT.

The J gene is TRBJ2-2, the V gene TRBV7-3, with D perhaps matching TRBD1 or TRBD2 (5 bases each). Germline values: CDR1 SGHTA, CDR2 FQGTGA. CDR3 size: 16 residues. Trimming took off 5 bases at V and 5 bases at J, with 18 bases between the two ends. The CDR3 coding sequence is TGTGCCAGCAGCCCCAGTCTAGGGACCCCGACCGGGGAGCTGTTTTTT. This encodes CASSPSLGTPTGELFF.

The J gene is TRBJ1-5, the V gene TRBV6-5; 9 positions agree with TRBD1. Germline CDR1 and CDR2: MNHEY and SVGAGI. The CDR3 sequence is 14 residues long. V was clipped by 4 bases and J by 5 bases; unmatched bases: 3. CDR3 in amino acids: CASSLTGGHQPQHF. Written as DNA, the CDR3 is TGTGCCAGCAGTTTGACAGGGGGACATCAGCCCCAGCATTTT.

The V gene is TRBV7-2, the J gene TRBJ2-2, with D possibly being TRBD2 (6 bases). Trimming removed 5 bases at V and 5 bases at J, with 12 bases between. Germline CDR1 is SGHTA and CDR2 is FQGNSA. The CDR3 length is 14 residues. CDR3 sequence reads: CASSPWGRTGELFF. Here the CDR3 DNA reads TGTGCCAGCAGCCCCTGGGGGAGGACCGGGGAGCTGTTTTTT.

The chain combines TRBV4-1 with TRBJ1-5; the match to TRBD1 covers 11 bases. CDR3 size: 14 residues. Germline V lookup: CDR1 MGHRA, CDR2 YSYEKL. Unmatched junction bases numbered 3, after V lost 4 bases and J lost 7 bases. The CDR3 region is CASSPGDRGQPQHF. The CDR3 DNA sequence: TGCGCCAGCAGCCCGGGGGACAGGGGGCAGCCCCAGCATTTT.

This clonotype was counted only a few times. The chain couples TRBV7-2 to TRBJ2-7; the match to TRBD1 covers 7 bases. V was clipped by 5 bases and J by 3 bases; unmatched bases: 7. In germline, CDR1 is SGHTA, CDR2 FQGNSA. This CDR3 contains 14 residues. The CDR3 here is CASSLTGNRYEQYF. CDR3 nucleotide sequence: TGTGCCAGCAGCCTGACAGGGAATCGCTACGAGCAGTACTTC.

CDR3 protein: CASSPAGYPSYNEQFF. The CDR3, as DNA: TGTGCCAGCAGCCCAGCGGGGTATCCCTCCTACAATGAGCAGTTCTTC. The chain couples TRBV7-8 to TRBJ2-1; 7 bases align to TRBD2. V shed 5 bases, J shed 0 bases, and the junction held 7 bases outside the gene matches. Germline V CDR1 and CDR2: SGHVS, FQNEAQ. CDR3 length: 16 amino acids.

This chain joins TRBV7-2 and TRBJ2-3; 9 bases fit TRBD2. Germline CDR1 is SGHTA and CDR2 is FQGNSA. Trimming at V came to 11 bases and at J to 3 bases, leaving 9 bases not matched to a gene. CDR3 length equals 14 residues. CDR3 in amino acids: CAGARGGWTDTQYF. CDR3 in DNA: TGTGCCGGAGCGCGGGGGGGCTGGACAGATACGCAGTATTTT.

The rearrangement links TRBV3-1 to TRBJ1-1, with D possibly matching TRBD1 (5 bases). Germline V gene data show CDR1 as LGHDT and CDR2 as YNNKEL (reference sequence). With 1 base removed from V and 11 bases from J, the gap between germline ends came to 17 bases. This CDR3 comprises 14 residues. CDR3 loop: CASSQVFVGRGAFF. CDR3 coding DNA: TGTGCCAGCAGCCAAGTCTTTGTTGGACGGGGGGCTTTCTTT.

This chain uses TRBV18 with TRBJ1-5; no clear D. The CDR3 runs to 14 residues. Trimming removed 2 bases from V and 0 bases from J, with 5 bases in between. Germline CDR1 and CDR2: KGHSH and LQKENI. The CDR3 region is CASSPGNSNQPQHF. The CDR3 nucleotides are TGTGCCAGCTCACCAGGGAATAGCAATCAGCCCCAGCATTTT.

This clonotype was picked up a small number of times. The V gene is TRBV6-5, the J gene TRBJ2-5; D ambiguous. V lost 6 bases to trimming and J lost 5 bases, with 13 bases between them. Germline V gene sequence: CDR1 MNHEY, CDR2 SVGAGI. The CDR3 contains 13 residues. The CDR3: CASSYRLPETQYF. The DNA for the CDR3 is TGTGCCAGCAGCTACCGTCTGCCTGAGACCCAGTACTTC.

This clonotype was seen more than once but under ten times. The chain combines TRBV12-3 or TRBV12-4 with TRBJ1-1; 8 bases match TRBD1. There are 13 residues in the CDR3. With 5 bases clipped from V and 11 bases from J, the junction kept 10 bases outside the gene matches. CDR3 DNA sequence: TGTGCCAGCAGTCCCGGGACAGGCCGGGGGGCTTTCTTT. It specifies CASSPGTGRGAFF.

The V gene is TRBV18, the J gene TRBJ1-5; D is undetermined. CDR1 is KGHSH and CDR2 is LQKENI in the germline V gene. V lost 2 bases and J 4 bases, leaving 6 bases between the germline ends. This CDR3 spans 13 amino acids. CDR3 sequence: CASSPGPNQPQHF. In DNA, the CDR3 is TGTGCCAGCTCACCAGGGCCTAATCAGCCCCAGCATTTT.

The chain couples TRBV7-2 to TRBJ2-2, with 7 bases fitting TRBD1. From germline, CDR1 is SGHTA and CDR2 FQGNSA. The CDR3 runs to 17 residues. Unmatched junction bases numbered 13, after V lost 4 bases and J lost 5 bases. The CDR3 DNA sequence: TGTGCCAGCAGCTCTAGACGGGACAGCCTTACGACCGGGGAGCTGTTTTTT. As protein: CASSSRRDSLTTGELFF.

The J gene is TRBJ2-3, the V gene TRBV20-1; 7 bases align to TRBD1. The length of the CDR3 is 15 residues. Germline V CDR1 and CDR2: DFQATT, SNEGSKA (reference sequence). The trim removed 3 bases at V and 0 bases at J, leaving 6 bases unmatched. The CDR3 region is CSARGDRSSTDTQYF. DNA of the CDR3: TGCAGTGCTAGGGGGGACAGATCTAGCACAGATACGCAGTATTTT.

The V gene is TRBV7-6, the J gene TRBJ2-2; D unclear. V lost 0 bases, J lost 4 bases, and 12 bases lay in between. CDR1 is SGHVS and CDR2 is FNYEAQ in the germline V gene. The length of the CDR3 is 16 residues. CDR3 in DNA: TGTGCCAGCAGCTTAGCGTCTCCAGGCACCACCGGGGAGCTGTTTTTT. Translating it yields CASSLASPGTTGELFF. The complete variable domain, with remaining parts taken from reference TRBV7-6 and TRBJ2-2, reads GAGVSQSPRYKVTKRGQDVALRCDPISGHVSLYWYRQALGQGPEFLTYFNYEAQQDKSGLPNDRFSAERPEGSISTLTIQRTEQRDSAMYRCASSLASPGTTGELFFGEGSRLTVL.

This sequence joins TRBV11-1 and TRBJ2-3; D is uncertain. Germline lookup yields CDR1 SGHAT and CDR2 FQDESV (reference sequence). The CDR3 contains 16 residues. The V gene lost 0 bases and the J gene lost 3 bases, with 13 bases spanning the gap. The CDR3 here is CASSLAVSSKTDTQYF. The CDR3 nucleotides read TGTGCCAGCAGCTTAGCGGTCAGTTCTAAAACAGATACGCAGTATTTT.

This chain links TRBV7-2 with TRBJ2-4; 8 bases line up with TRBD2. CDR1 and CDR2 (germline): SGHTA, FQGNSA. V gave up 5 bases and J gave up 8 bases; unmatched junction bases: 8. The CDR3 length is 14 residues. CDR3 sequence: CASSVEDGRDIQYF. The CDR3, as DNA: TGTGCCAGCAGCGTAGAGGACGGGAGGGACATTCAGTACTTC.

The table lists this clonotype with a few counts. The V and J genes are TRBV4-1 and TRBJ2-1; D might be TRBD2 (6 bases). Trimming took off 6 bases at V and 5 bases at J, with 11 bases between the two ends. The CDR3 contains 13 residues. Germline assignment: CDR1 MGHRA and CDR2 YSYEKL. Here the CDR3 DNA reads TGCGCCAGCAGTTGGGGGGAGGACAATGAGCAGTTCTTC. Its translation is CASSWGEDNEQFF.

The chain has TRBV19 and TRBJ2-2; perhaps TRBD2 as D (5 bases). Trimming took off 5 bases at V and 7 bases at J, with 20 bases between the two ends. The CDR3 is made up of 16 amino acids. Looked up from germline, CDR1 is LNHDA and CDR2 is SQIVND (reference sequence). CDR3 amino acids: CASSLRGPYVSGELFF. As DNA, the CDR3 is TGTGCCAGTAGTCTCCGAGGGCCCTATGTGAGCGGGGAGCTGTTTTTT.

The rearrangement joins TRBV7-9 to TRBJ1-1, with D perhaps matching TRBD1 (5 bases). Trimming removed 8 bases from V and 10 bases from J, with 17 bases in between. The germline V gene has CDR1 SEHNR and CDR2 FQNEAQ (reference sequence). There are 12 residues in the CDR3. The CDR3 DNA reads as TGTGCCAGCGGCGTCCGAGGGGTAGGAGCTTTCTTT. Protein sequence: CASGVRGVGAFF.

The rearrangement links TRBV3-1 to TRBJ1-6; the D is unclear. V was clipped by 3 bases and J by 8 bases, with 8 bases between them. CDR1 and CDR2 (germline): LGHDT, YNNKEL (reference sequence). This CDR3 is built from 13 residues. The CDR3 region has the DNA TGTGCCAGCAGCCAGAACACAGATTCACCCCTCCACTTT. It specifies CASSQNTDSPLHF.

The chain couples TRBV6-6 to TRBJ1-2; 11 nucleotides line up with TRBD1. This CDR3 contains 14 residues. The ends lost 2 bases at V and 8 bases at J; junction bases unmatched: 4. Germline CDR1 reads MNHNY; CDR2 reads SVGAGI (reference sequence). The CDR3 DNA follows: TGTGCCAGCAGTTACCAGGGACAGGGGGGAGGCTACACCTTC. This sequence encodes CASSYQGQGGGYTF.

This clonotype was detected a few times. The chain uses TRBV7-2 and TRBJ2-2; D is ambiguous. The CDR3 runs 15 residues. Germline CDR1 SGHTA, CDR2 FQGNSA. With 7 bases removed from V and 4 bases from J, the gap between germline ends came to 16 bases. This CDR3 is CASTQSRPPTGELFF. The DNA for the CDR3 is TGTGCCAGCACCCAGTCGAGGCCCCCCACCGGGGAGCTGTTTTTT.

This clonotype showed up just a few times. The chain joins TRBV10-3 to TRBJ2-7; 10 bases agree with TRBD1. This CDR3 comprises 15 residues. In germline, CDR1 is ENHRY, CDR2 SYGVKD. Germline trimming cut 3 bases from V and 4 bases from J; bases unmatched to any gene: 6. DNA for the CDR3: TGTGCCATCAGTGACTCCGGGACAGGGGTTTACGAGCAGTACTTC. This sequence encodes CAISDSGTGVYEQYF.

V usage is TRBV6-5 and J usage is TRBJ2-3, with TRBD2 matching over 8 bases. The germline V gene has CDR1 MNHEY and CDR2 SVGAGI. With V trimmed by 7 bases and J by 6 bases, 9 bases remained unmatched. The CDR3 sequence is 14 residues long. DNA for the CDR3: TGTGCCAGCATGTCGGGGGGGGGATTGGATACGCAGTATTTT. As protein: CASMSGGGLDTQYF.

The sample holds many counts of this clonotype. The genes are TRBV29-1 and TRBJ2-2, with D possibly being TRBD1 (7 bases). The CDR3 is 15 amino acids. V was shortened by 3 bases and J by 6 bases, with 17 bases between the two germline ends. Germline V gene sequence: CDR1 SQVTM, CDR2 ANQGSEA. The CDR3 nucleotides are TGCAGCGTTGAGTGGGGCAGGGGGGCCCCCGGGGAGCTGTTTTTT. Its protein product is CSVEWGRGAPGELFF.